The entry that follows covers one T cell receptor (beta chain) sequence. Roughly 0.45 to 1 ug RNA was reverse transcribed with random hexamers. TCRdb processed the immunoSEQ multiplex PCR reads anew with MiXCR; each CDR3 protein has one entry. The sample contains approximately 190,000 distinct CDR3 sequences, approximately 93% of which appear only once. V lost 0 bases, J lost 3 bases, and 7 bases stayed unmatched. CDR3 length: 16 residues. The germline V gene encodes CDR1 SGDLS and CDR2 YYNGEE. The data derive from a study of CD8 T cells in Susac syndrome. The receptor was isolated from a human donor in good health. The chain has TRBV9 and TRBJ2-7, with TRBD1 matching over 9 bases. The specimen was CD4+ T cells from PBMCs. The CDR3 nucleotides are TGTGCCAGCAGCGTAGCGGGGACAGGGTCCCTCTACGAGCAGTACTTC. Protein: CASSVAGTGSLYEQYF.